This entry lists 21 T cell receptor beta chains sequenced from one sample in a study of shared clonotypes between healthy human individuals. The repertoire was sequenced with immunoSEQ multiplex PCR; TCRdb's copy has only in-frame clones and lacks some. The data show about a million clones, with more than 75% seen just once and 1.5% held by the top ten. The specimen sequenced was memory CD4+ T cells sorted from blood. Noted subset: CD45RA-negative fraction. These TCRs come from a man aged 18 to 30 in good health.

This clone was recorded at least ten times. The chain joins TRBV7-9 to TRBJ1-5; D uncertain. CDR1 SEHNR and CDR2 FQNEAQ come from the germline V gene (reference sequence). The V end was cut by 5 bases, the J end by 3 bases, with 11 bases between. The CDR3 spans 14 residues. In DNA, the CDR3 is TGTGCCAGCAGCCCGGGCCAGCACAATCAGCCCCAGCATTTT. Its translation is CASSPGQHNQPQHF.

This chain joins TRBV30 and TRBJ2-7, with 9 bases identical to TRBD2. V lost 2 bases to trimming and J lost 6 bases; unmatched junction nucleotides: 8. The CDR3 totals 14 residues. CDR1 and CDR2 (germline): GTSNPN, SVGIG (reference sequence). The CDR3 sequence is CAWSFSGRTPEQYF. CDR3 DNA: TGTGCCTGGAGTTTTAGCGGGAGAACACCCGAGCAGTACTTC.

The CDR3 reads CASSLALAGGKDTQYF. CDR3 DNA sequence: TGTGCCAGCAGCTTGGCGTTAGCGGGAGGGAAAGATACGCAGTATTTT. The gene calls are TRBV5-4 and TRBJ2-3, with TRBD2 identical over 11 bases. Germline CDR1 SGHNT, CDR2 YYREEE (reference sequence). V lost 0 bases and J lost 5; bases outside the gene matches: 5. The CDR3 is 16 residues long.

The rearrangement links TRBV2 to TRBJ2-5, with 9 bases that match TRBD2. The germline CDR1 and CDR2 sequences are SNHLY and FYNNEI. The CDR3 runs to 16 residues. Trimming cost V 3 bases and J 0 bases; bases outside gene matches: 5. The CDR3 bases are TGTGCCAGCAGTGATAGTCTAGCGGGATACCAAGAGACCCAGTACTTC. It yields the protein CASSDSLAGYQETQYF.

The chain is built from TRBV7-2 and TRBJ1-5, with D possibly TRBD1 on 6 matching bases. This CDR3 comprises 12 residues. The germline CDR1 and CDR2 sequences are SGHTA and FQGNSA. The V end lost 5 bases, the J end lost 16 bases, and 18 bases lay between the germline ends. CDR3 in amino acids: CASSLDWGALHF. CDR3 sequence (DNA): TGTGCCAGCAGCCTAGATTGGGGGGCCCTCCATTTT.

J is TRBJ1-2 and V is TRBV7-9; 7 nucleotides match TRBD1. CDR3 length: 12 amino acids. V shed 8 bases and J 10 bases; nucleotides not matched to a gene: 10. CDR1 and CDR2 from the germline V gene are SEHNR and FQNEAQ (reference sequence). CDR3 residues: CASSTGVYNYTF. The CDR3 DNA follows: TGTGCCAGCTCCACAGGGGTCTATAACTACACCTTC. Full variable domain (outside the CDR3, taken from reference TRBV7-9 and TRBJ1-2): DTGVSQNPRHKITKRGQNVTFRCDPISEHNRLYWYRQTLGQGPEFLTYFQNEAQLEKSRLLSDRFSAERPKGSFSTLEIQRTEQGDSAMYLCASSTGVYNYTFGSGTRLTVV.

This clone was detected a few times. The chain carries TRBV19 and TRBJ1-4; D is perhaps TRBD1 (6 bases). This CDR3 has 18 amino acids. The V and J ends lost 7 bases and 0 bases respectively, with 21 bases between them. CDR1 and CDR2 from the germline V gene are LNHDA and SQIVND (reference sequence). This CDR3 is CASTKAARGVATNEKLFF. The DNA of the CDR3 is TGTGCCAGTACTAAGGCGGCCAGGGGAGTTGCAACTAATGAAAAACTGTTTTTT.

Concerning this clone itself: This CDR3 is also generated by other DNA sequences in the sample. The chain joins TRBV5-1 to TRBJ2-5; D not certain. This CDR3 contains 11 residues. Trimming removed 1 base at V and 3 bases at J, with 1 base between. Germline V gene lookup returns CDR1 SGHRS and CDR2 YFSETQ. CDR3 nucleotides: TGCGCCAGCAGCTTGAAAGAGACCCAGTACTTC. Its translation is CASSLKETQYF.

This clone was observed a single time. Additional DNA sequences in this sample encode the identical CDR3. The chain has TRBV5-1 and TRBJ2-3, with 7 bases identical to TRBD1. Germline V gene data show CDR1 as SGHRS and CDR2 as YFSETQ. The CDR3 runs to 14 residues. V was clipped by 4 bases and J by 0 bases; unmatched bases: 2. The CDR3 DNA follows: TGCGCCAGCAGCCTGACAGGGAGCACAGATACGCAGTATTTT. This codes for CASSLTGSTDTQYF.

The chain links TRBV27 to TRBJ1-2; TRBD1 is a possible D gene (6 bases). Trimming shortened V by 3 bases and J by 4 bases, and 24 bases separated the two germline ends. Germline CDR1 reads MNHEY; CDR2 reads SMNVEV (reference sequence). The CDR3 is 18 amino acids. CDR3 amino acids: CASSFRMGGGGTGYGYTF. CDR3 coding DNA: TGTGCCAGCAGTTTCCGAATGGGGGGCGGCGGTACTGGCTATGGCTACACCTTC.

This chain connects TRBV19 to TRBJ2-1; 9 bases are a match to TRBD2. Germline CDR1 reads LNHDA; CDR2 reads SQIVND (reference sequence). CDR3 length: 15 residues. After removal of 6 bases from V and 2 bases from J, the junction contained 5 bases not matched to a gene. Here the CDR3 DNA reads TGTGCCAGTAGCCTGACTAGCGGAACCTACAATGAGCAGTTCTTC. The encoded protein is CASSLTSGTYNEQFF. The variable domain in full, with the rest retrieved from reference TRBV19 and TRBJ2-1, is DGGITQSPKYLFRKEGQNVTLSCEQNLNHDAMYWYRQDPGQGLRLIYYSQIVNDFQKGDIAEGYSVSREKKESFPLTVTSAQKNPTAFYLCASSLTSGTYNEQFFGPGTRLTVL.

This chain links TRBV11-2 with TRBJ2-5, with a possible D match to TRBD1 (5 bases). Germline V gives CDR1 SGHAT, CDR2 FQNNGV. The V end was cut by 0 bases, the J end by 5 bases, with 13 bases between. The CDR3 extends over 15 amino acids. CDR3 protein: CASSLEGAKGETQYF. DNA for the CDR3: TGTGCCAGCAGCTTAGAGGGTGCGAAGGGGGAGACCCAGTACTTC.

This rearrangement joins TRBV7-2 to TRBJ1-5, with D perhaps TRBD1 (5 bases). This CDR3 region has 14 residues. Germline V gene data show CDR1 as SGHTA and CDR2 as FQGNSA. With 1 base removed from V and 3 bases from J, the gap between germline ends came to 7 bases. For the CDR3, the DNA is TGTGCCAGCAGCTTAGGGGGGGTCAATCAGCCCCAGCATTTT. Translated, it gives CASSLGGVNQPQHF.

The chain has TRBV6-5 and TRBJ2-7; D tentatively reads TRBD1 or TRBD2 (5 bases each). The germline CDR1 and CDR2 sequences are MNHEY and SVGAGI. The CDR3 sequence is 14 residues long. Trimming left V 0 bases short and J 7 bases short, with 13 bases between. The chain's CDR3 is CASSYSGDRWEQYF. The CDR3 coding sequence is TGTGCCAGCAGTTACTCGGGGGATCGGTGGGAGCAGTACTTC.

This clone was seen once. The CDR3 coding sequence is TGTGCCACAGCAGAGAGATATGGCTACACCTTC. Residues: CATAERYGYTF. The chain carries TRBV19 and TRBJ1-2, with D unresolved. The V gene lost 10 bases and the J gene lost 5 bases, with 11 bases spanning the gap. From germline, CDR1 is LNHDA and CDR2 SQIVND (reference sequence). This CDR3 has 11 residues.

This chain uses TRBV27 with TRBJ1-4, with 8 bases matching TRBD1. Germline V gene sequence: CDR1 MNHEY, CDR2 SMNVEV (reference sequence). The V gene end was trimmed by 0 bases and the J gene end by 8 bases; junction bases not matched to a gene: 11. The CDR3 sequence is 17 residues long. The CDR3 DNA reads TGTGCCAGCAGTTTATCCAACAGGACAGGGTCGCGGGAAAAACTGTTTTTT. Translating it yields CASSLSNRTGSREKLFF.

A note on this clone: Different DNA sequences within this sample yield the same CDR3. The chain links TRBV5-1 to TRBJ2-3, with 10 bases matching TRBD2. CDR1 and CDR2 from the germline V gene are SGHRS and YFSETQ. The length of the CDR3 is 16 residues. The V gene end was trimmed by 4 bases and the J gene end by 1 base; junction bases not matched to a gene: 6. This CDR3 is CASSLSGGAGTDTQYF. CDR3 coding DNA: TGCGCCAGCAGCCTCAGCGGGGGGGCCGGCACAGATACGCAGTATTTT.

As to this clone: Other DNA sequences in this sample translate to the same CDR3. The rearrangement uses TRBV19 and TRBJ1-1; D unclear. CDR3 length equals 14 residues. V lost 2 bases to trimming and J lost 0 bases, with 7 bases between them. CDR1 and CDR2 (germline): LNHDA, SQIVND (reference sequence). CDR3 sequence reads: CASSINRMNTEAFF. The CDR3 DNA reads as TGTGCCAGTAGTATAAATCGGATGAACACTGAAGCTTTCTTT.

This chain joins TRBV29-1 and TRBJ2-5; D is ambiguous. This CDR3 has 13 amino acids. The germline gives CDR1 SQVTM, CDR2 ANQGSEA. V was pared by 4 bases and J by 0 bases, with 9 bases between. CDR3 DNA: TGCAGCGTTGGTTACAGCAACCAAGAGACCCAGTACTTC. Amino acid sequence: CSVGYSNQETQYF.

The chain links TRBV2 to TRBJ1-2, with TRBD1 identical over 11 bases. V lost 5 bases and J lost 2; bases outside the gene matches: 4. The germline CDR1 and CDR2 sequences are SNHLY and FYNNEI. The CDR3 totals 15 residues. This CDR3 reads CASSIGQGANYGYTF. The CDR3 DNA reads TGTGCCAGCAGTATTGGACAGGGGGCCAACTATGGCTACACCTTC.

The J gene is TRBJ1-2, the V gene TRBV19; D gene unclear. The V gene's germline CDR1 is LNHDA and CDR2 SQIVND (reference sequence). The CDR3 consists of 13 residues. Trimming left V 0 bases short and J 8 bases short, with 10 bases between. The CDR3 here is CASSIDQRPGYTF. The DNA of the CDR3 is TGTGCCAGTAGTATAGATCAGCGGCCGGGCTACACCTTC. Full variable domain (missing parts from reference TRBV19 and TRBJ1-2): DGGITQSPKYLFRKEGQNVTLSCEQNLNHDAMYWYRQDPGQGLRLIYYSQIVNDFQKGDIAEGYSVSREKKESFPLTVTSAQKNPTAFYLCASSIDQRPGYTFGSGTRLTVV.